Each of the 5 T cell receptor beta chains below was sequenced from the same sample in a study of blood T cell repertoires in COVID-19 (dated by TCRdb to 2020 to 2022). The library was obtained by the immunoSEQ multiplex PCR assay. TCRdb stores this immuneACCESS table with in-frame sequences only. Part of the clones is absent; in the studies checked, under half of the shortfall reflects unresolved V genes, and no reason is known for the rest. The sample has about 160,000 clones on record, roughly four fifths of them singletons. The ten biggest clones cover roughly a tenth of the sample. What was sequenced was peripheral blood. The receptors were sampled from a human donor in a cohort sampled during active COVID-19.

This clone was counted a single time. The V gene is TRBV19, the J gene TRBJ2-1; 13 bases map to TRBD2. Germline V gene data show CDR1 as LNHDA and CDR2 as SQIVND (reference sequence). CDR3 length: 15 residues. J lost 6 bases, V lost 5 bases, and 4 bases had no gene match. In DNA form, the CDR3 reads TGTGCCAGTAGTCAGAGACTAGCGGGGGGCAATGAGCAGTTCTTC. Protein: CASSQRLAGGNEQFF.

The chain recombines TRBV24-1 with TRBJ1-2; D is ambiguous. The CDR3 length is 15 residues. The germline V gene encodes CDR1 KGHDR and CDR2 SFDVKD. V was pared by 3 bases and J by 4 bases, with 14 bases between. The CDR3 coding sequence is TGTGCCACCAGTGATAAAAGACCCGGGAGCTATGGCTACACCTTC. This translates into CATSDKRPGSYGYTF.

The gene calls are TRBV28 and TRBJ2-1; 9 bases fit TRBD2. The CDR3 has 15 residues. Germline V CDR1 and CDR2: MDHEN, SYDVKM. Trimming removed 6 bases from V and 7 bases from J; junction bases left unmatched: 10. CDR3 loop: CASRGGLAHRNEQFF. Here the CDR3 DNA reads TGTGCCAGCAGGGGGGGACTAGCTCACAGGAATGAGCAGTTCTTC.

J is TRBJ2-5 and V is TRBV24-1; TRBD2 matches 10 bases. V gave up 3 bases and J gave up 4 bases; unmatched junction bases: 10. The CDR3 spans 17 residues. Per the germline V gene, CDR1 is KGHDR and CDR2 is SFDVKD. The CDR3 sequence is CATSDQSGGAAGETQYF. CDR3 sequence (DNA): TGTGCCACCAGTGATCAAAGCGGGGGGGCAGCTGGAGAGACCCAGTACTTC.

The V call is TRBV27, the J call TRBJ1-5, with TRBD1 as a possible D gene (5 bases). The CDR3 sequence is 12 residues long. The germline V gene has CDR1 MNHEY and CDR2 SMNVEV (reference sequence). V lost 5 bases and J 7 bases, leaving 9 bases between the germline ends. The CDR3 loop reads CASSPTGQPQHF. The CDR3 DNA sequence: TGTGCCAGCAGTCCTACAGGCCAGCCCCAGCATTTT.